This TCR beta chain was identified during a study of response to subunit inactivated influenza vaccine. This clonotype has only one observation. Germline values: CDR1 SGHVS, CDR2 FNYEAQ. CDR3 length: 15 amino acids. V gave up 5 bases and J gave up 2 bases, with 14 bases separating them. In TCRdb, the RT-PCR reads were re-called with MiXCR into one record per CDR3 protein. This table has 550,000 to 800,000 distinct CDR3 sequences, 15% to 18% appearing once. Material: PBMCs from blood, obtained 12 days after vaccination. The TCR sequence derives from a man aged 45-60 years who received an inactivated influenza vaccine. The rearrangement uses TRBV7-6 and TRBJ2-3; D is ambiguous. CDR3 protein: CASSPAQPPTDTQYF. The CDR3 nucleotides are TGTGCCAGCAGCCCCGCCCAGCCCCCCACAGATACGCAGTATTTT.